This TCR beta chain was obtained from a study of regulatory T cells in long-lasting Graves disease. V gave up 6 bases and J gave up 7 bases, with 10 bases separating them. The CDR3 covers 11 residues. Looked up from germline, CDR1 is LNHDA and CDR2 is SQIVND (reference sequence). Combining iRepertoire HTBI primers with Arm-PCR of CDR3 regions, the authors built TCR beta libraries. TCRdb used MiXCR to reprocess the multiplex PCR reads, holding one entry per CDR3 protein. Among hundreds of thousands of distinct CDR3 sequences listed, about a fifth were seen once. As for time point: persistent/refractory GD, antithyroid drugs over 5 years with positive TRAb. Researchers made the TCR library from RNA that was extracted from PBMCs.

This sequence was found in a female donor with Graves disease. The V call is TRBV19, the J call TRBJ2-7; tentative D call: TRBD1 (5 bases). The starting material was peripheral blood mononuclear cells (PBMCs), obtained when the disease was refractory, from a patient treated with antithyroid drugs. Here the CDR3 reads CASRSRTEQYF. The CDR3 DNA reads TGTGCCAGTAGATCGCGGACAGAGCAGTACTTC.